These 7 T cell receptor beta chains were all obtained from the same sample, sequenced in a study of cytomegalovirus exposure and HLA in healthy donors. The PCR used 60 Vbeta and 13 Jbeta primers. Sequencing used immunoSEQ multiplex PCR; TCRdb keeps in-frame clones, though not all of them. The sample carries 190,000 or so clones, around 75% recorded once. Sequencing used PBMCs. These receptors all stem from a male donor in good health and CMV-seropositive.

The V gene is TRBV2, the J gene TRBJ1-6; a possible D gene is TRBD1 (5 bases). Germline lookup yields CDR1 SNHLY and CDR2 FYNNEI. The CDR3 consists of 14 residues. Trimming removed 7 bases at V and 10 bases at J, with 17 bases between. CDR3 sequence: CASTLEQGNSPLHF. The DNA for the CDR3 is TGTGCCAGCACCCTCGAGCAGGGCAACTCACCCCTCCACTTT.

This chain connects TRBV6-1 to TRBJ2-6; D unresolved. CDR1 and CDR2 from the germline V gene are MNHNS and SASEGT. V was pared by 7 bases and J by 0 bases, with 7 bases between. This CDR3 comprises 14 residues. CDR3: CASMEHSGANVLTF. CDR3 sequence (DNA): TGTGCCAGCATGGAGCACTCTGGGGCCAACGTCCTGACTTTC.

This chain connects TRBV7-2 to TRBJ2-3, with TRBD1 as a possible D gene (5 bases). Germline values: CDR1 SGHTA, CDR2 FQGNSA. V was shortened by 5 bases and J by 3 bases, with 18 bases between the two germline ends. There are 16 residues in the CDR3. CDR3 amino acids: CASSERLGRGTDTQYF. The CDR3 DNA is TGTGCCAGCAGCGAAAGACTTGGTAGGGGTACAGATACGCAGTATTTT. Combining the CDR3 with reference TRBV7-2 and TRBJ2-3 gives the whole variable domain GAGVSQSPSNKVTEKGKDVELRCDPISGHTALYWYRQSLGQGLEFLIYFQGNSAPDKSGLPSDRFSAERTGGSVSTLTIQRTQQEDSAVYLCASSERLGRGTDTQYFGPGTRLTVL.

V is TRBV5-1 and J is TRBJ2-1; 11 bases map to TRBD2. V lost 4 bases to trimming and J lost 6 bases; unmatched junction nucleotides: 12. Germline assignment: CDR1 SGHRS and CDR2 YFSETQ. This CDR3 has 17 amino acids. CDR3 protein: CASSPKDIAGGINEQFF. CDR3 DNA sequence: TGCGCCAGCAGCCCCAAAGATATAGCGGGGGGGATCAATGAGCAGTTCTTC.

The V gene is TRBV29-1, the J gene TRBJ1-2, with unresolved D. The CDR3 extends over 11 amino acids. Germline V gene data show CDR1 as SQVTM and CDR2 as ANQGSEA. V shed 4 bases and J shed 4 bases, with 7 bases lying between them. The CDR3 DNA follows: TGCAGCGTTGCTCACAGCTATGGCTACACCTTC. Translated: CSVAHSYGYTF.

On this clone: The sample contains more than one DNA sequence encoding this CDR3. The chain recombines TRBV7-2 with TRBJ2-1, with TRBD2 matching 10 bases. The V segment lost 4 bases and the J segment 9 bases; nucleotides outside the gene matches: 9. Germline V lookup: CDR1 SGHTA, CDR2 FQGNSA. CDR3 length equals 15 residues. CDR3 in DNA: TGTGCCAGCAGCTCCGCTAGCGGGGGTGGTGGTGAGCAGTTCTTC. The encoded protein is CASSSASGGGGEQFF.

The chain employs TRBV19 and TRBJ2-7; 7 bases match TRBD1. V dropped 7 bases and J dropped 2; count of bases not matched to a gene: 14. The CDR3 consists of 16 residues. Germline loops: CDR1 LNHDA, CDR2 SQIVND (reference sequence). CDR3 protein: CASIKQHGTVPYEQYF. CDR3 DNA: TGTGCCAGTATCAAGCAGCATGGGACAGTTCCCTACGAGCAGTACTTC.